This T cell receptor beta chain was sequenced for a study of T-cell reconstitution after alpha-beta-depleted transplantation in children (dated by TCRdb to 2016 to 2017). Some background on the complete study: Using TCR repertoire profiling, the study followed T-cell immune reconstitution in a quantitative way in children after TCRalphabeta/CD19-depleted allogeneic hematopoietic cell transplantation.

Libraries were built with PCR. Instrument on record: Illumina HiSeq 2500. TCR library preparation used molecular barcoding, with unique molecular identifiers applied to normalize quantification of the TCRbeta repertoire. Using fastp at Q25 and MiXCR, TCRdb reprocessed the public reads and kept productive beta chains. Each CDR3 protein gets just one entry, which takes the most common genes and DNA from the rows behind it. This sample comprises over 550,000 distinct CDR3 sequences, about 10% of them detected only once. 4% of the sample rests with the top ten. The germline V gene specifies LGHNA as CDR1 and YSLEER as CDR2. V gives up 1 base and J gives up 1 base, and the segment between their germline ends measures 11 bases. The CDR3, cysteine through phenylalanine, is 16 amino acids long. The retained sequence is limited to the CDR3, 48 bases, with the frame set at the first base. This clonotype was recorded many times. There is no known antigen for this receptor. The input lacks base qualities; no much larger clone sits a single base away.

The clonotype comes from a human donor who donated a stem cell graft to a child with acute myeloid leukemia. The source was PBMCs from the stem cell graft donor, collected from the stem cell graft. In this chain, TRBV4-3 is recombined with TRBJ2-1; the D region is possibly TRBD1 or TRBD2, each matching across 5 bases. The sequenced DNA: TGCGCCAGCAGCCAAGGATCCGGGGCTTCCTACAATGAGCAGTTCTTC. The resulting protein is CASSQGSGASYNEQFF.